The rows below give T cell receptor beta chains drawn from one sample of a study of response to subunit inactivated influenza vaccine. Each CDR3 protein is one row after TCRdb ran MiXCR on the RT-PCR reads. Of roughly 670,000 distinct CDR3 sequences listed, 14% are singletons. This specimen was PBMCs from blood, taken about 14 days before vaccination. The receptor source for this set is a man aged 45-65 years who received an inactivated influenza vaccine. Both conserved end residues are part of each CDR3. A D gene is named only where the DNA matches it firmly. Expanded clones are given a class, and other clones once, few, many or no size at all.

CDR3aa: CASSFADQETQYF
CDR3nt: TGTGCCAGCAGTTTTGCAGATCAAGAGACCCAGTACTTC
abundance: few
d_gene: NA
v_gene: TRBV12-3/TRBV12-4
j_gene: TRBJ2-5

CDR3aa: CSVKREEDEQFF
CDR3nt: TGCAGCGTTAAGCGGGAGGAGGATGAGCAGTTCTTC
abundance: NA
d_gene: TRBD2
v_gene: TRBV29-1
j_gene: TRBJ2-1

CDR3aa: CASSLGATGTIYGYTF
CDR3nt: TGCGCCAGCAGCTTGGGTGCTACGGGGACCATCTATGGCTACACCTTC
abundance: few
d_gene: NA
v_gene: TRBV5-1
j_gene: TRBJ1-2

CDR3aa: CASSLPLGATDTQYF
CDR3nt: TGTGCCAGCAGTCTTCCGTTGGGGGCGACAGATACGCAGTATTTT
abundance: many
d_gene: NA
v_gene: TRBV28
j_gene: TRBJ2-3

CDR3aa: CASPRDRGNDEQYF
CDR3nt: TGTGCCAGCCCCCGAGACAGGGGGAACGACGAGCAGTACTTC
abundance: NA
d_gene: TRBD1
v_gene: TRBV12-3/TRBV12-4
j_gene: TRBJ2-7

CDR3aa: CASSFWGGDNEQFF
CDR3nt: TGTGCCAGCAGCTTTTGGGGGGGAGACAATGAGCAGTTCTTC
abundance: NA
d_gene: TRBD2
v_gene: TRBV7-9
j_gene: TRBJ2-1

CDR3aa: CASSQRTGGEKPQHF
CDR3nt: TGCGCCAGCAGCCAACGGACAGGGGGCGAAAAGCCCCAGCATTTT
abundance: few
d_gene: TRBD1
v_gene: TRBV4-1
j_gene: TRBJ1-5

CDR3aa: CSARDPYRDEQFF
CDR3nt: TGCAGTGCTAGGGATCCTTATAGGGATGAGCAGTTCTTC
abundance: NA
d_gene: NA
v_gene: TRBV20-1
j_gene: TRBJ2-1

CDR3aa: CASSFGNMAFF
CDR3nt: TGTGCCAGCAGCTTTGGGAACATGGCTTTCTTT
abundance: few
d_gene: NA
v_gene: TRBV11-2
j_gene: TRBJ1-1

CDR3aa: CSAGGQGYYGYTF
CDR3nt: TGCAGTGCCGGGGGACAGGGGTACTATGGCTACACCTTC
abundance: many
d_gene: TRBD1
v_gene: TRBV20-1
j_gene: TRBJ1-2

CDR3aa: CSARDRLAGVGEQFF
CDR3nt: TGCAGTGCTAGAGATCGACTAGCGGGAGTGGGTGAGCAGTTCTTC
abundance: many
d_gene: TRBD2
v_gene: TRBV20-1
j_gene: TRBJ2-1

CDR3aa: CASSLEGLSEAFF
CDR3nt: TGCGCCAGCAGCTTGGAGGGACTGTCTGAAGCTTTCTTT
abundance: many
d_gene: NA
v_gene: TRBV5-1
j_gene: TRBJ1-1

CDR3aa: CSVGGASTEAFF
CDR3nt: TGCAGCGTTGGGGGGGCGTCCACTGAAGCTTTCTTT
abundance: NA
d_gene: NA
v_gene: TRBV29-1
j_gene: TRBJ1-1

CDR3aa: CASNLAGAPSGANVLTF
CDR3nt: TGTGCCAGCAACTTAGCGGGGGCACCCTCTGGGGCCAACGTCCTGACTTTC
abundance: few
d_gene: TRBD2
v_gene: TRBV28
j_gene: TRBJ2-6

CDR3aa: CASSSPKTNREQFF
CDR3nt: TGTGCCAGCAGCTCCCCCAAAACGAACAGGGAGCAGTTCTTC
abundance: NA
d_gene: NA
v_gene: TRBV7-2
j_gene: TRBJ2-1

CDR3aa: CASSQGAVVLAADTQYF
CDR3nt: TGTGCCAGCAGCCAAGGTGCGGTAGTCTTAGCTGCGGATACGCAGTATTTT
abundance: few
d_gene: NA
v_gene: TRBV3-1
j_gene: TRBJ2-3

CDR3aa: CATRRDSTDTQYF
CDR3nt: TGTGCCACCAGAAGGGACAGCACAGATACGCAGTATTTT
abundance: NA
d_gene: NA
v_gene: TRBV2
j_gene: TRBJ2-3

CDR3aa: CASSPLRGEAFF
CDR3nt: TGTGCCAGCAGCCCCCTTCGAGGTGAAGCTTTCTTT
abundance: NA
d_gene: NA
v_gene: TRBV7-8
j_gene: TRBJ1-1

CDR3aa: CASSLASGSSPYEQYF
CDR3nt: TGTGCCAGCAGCTTAGCGAGCGGGAGTTCCCCCTACGAGCAGTACTTC
abundance: NA
d_gene: TRBD2
v_gene: TRBV11-2
j_gene: TRBJ2-7

CDR3aa: CASSYRASLETQYF
CDR3nt: TGTGCCAGCAGTTACAGGGCGTCCTTAGAGACCCAGTACTTC
abundance: few
d_gene: NA
v_gene: TRBV6-2/TRBV6-3
j_gene: TRBJ2-5

CDR3aa: CSAPTSGTGELFF
CDR3nt: TGCAGTGCCCCGACTAGTGGTACCGGGGAGCTGTTTTTT
abundance: few
d_gene: NA
v_gene: TRBV20-1
j_gene: TRBJ2-2

CDR3aa: CATSGGSGTYEQYF
CDR3nt: TGTGCCACCTCAGGGGGCTCCGGAACCTACGAGCAGTACTTC
abundance: NA
d_gene: TRBD1
v_gene: TRBV2
j_gene: TRBJ2-7

CDR3aa: CATGGTGQETQYF
CDR3nt: TGTGCCACGGGCGGGACAGGTCAAGAGACCCAGTACTTC
abundance: NA
d_gene: TRBD1
v_gene: TRBV24-1
j_gene: TRBJ2-5

CDR3aa: CASSHGAGTDTQYF
CDR3nt: TGTGCCAGCAGCCACGGGGCAGGCACAGATACGCAGTATTTT
abundance: NA
d_gene: NA
v_gene: TRBV6-1
j_gene: TRBJ2-3

CDR3aa: CASSLIAPDRAKNIQYF
CDR3nt: TGTGCCAGCAGTTTAATCGCCCCGGACCGGGCCAAAAACATTCAGTACTTC
abundance: few
d_gene: NA
v_gene: TRBV28
j_gene: TRBJ2-4

CDR3aa: CASSLRLLNTGELFF
CDR3nt: TGCGCCAGCAGCTTGAGACTCCTGAACACCGGGGAGCTGTTTTTT
abundance: NA
d_gene: NA
v_gene: TRBV5-1
j_gene: TRBJ2-2

CDR3aa: CASSDTGSGRSTYNEQFF
CDR3nt: TGCGCCAGCAGTGATACCGGTAGCGGGAGGTCAACCTACAATGAGCAGTTCTTC
abundance: few
d_gene: TRBD2
v_gene: TRBV10-2
j_gene: TRBJ2-1

CDR3aa: CASSWTVYEQYF
CDR3nt: TGTGCCAGCAGCTGGACGGTCTACGAGCAGTACTTC
abundance: many
d_gene: NA
v_gene: TRBV6-2/TRBV6-3
j_gene: TRBJ2-7

CDR3aa: CASGLFTGGYGGELFF
CDR3nt: TGTGCTAGTGGTTTGTTTACAGGGGGCTATGGCGGGGAGCTGTTTTTT
abundance: few
d_gene: TRBD1
v_gene: TRBV12-5
j_gene: TRBJ2-2

CDR3aa: CAISPEPGGYTF
CDR3nt: TGTGCCATCAGTCCGGAGCCGGGAGGCTACACCTTC
abundance: many
d_gene: NA
v_gene: TRBV10-3
j_gene: TRBJ1-2

CDR3aa: CASSPHSGSSYNEQFF
CDR3nt: TGTGCCAGCAGTCCCCATAGCGGGAGCTCCTACAATGAGCAGTTCTTC
abundance: NA
d_gene: TRBD2
v_gene: TRBV28
j_gene: TRBJ2-1

CDR3aa: CASRAGTVNTGELFF
CDR3nt: TGTGCCAGCAGGGCCGGGACAGTGAACACCGGGGAGCTGTTTTTT
abundance: NA
d_gene: TRBD1
v_gene: TRBV2
j_gene: TRBJ2-2

CDR3aa: CASSLEYTRGTGYTF
CDR3nt: TGTGCCAGCAGCTTAGAATATACTCGGGGTACTGGCTACACCTTC
abundance: once
d_gene: NA
v_gene: TRBV11-2
j_gene: TRBJ1-2

CDR3aa: CSAIKGDPSYEQYF
CDR3nt: TGCAGTGCCATAAAGGGCGATCCTTCCTACGAGCAGTACTTC
abundance: NA
d_gene: NA
v_gene: TRBV20-1
j_gene: TRBJ2-7

CDR3aa: CASSRTGTHKETQYF
CDR3nt: TGTGCCAGCAGTCGGACCGGGACTCACAAGGAGACCCAGTACTTC
abundance: many
d_gene: NA
v_gene: TRBV2
j_gene: TRBJ2-5

CDR3aa: CASSLAGRGASYEQYF
CDR3nt: TGTGCCAGCAGCTTAGCAGGGAGGGGAGCCTCCTACGAGCAGTACTTC
abundance: many
d_gene: TRBD2
v_gene: TRBV7-6
j_gene: TRBJ2-7

CDR3aa: CASSVDGGGVYGYAF
CDR3nt: TGTGCCAGCAGCGTAGATGGCGGGGGAGTCTATGGCTACGCCTTC
abundance: NA
d_gene: NA
v_gene: TRBV9
j_gene: TRBJ1-2

CDR3aa: CASSLVPGTGGAYEQYF
CDR3nt: TGTGCCAGCAGCTTGGTCCCTGGGACAGGGGGTGCCTACGAGCAGTACTTC
abundance: many
d_gene: TRBD1
v_gene: TRBV5-5
j_gene: TRBJ2-7

CDR3aa: CASSLVGRPGEKLFF
CDR3nt: TGTGCCAGCAGCCTGGTCGGCAGGCCAGGTGAAAAACTGTTTTTT
abundance: few
d_gene: NA
v_gene: TRBV14
j_gene: TRBJ1-4

CDR3aa: CASASIGLAGGPYNEQFF
CDR3nt: TGTGCTAGTGCCTCTATCGGACTAGCGGGAGGGCCGTACAATGAGCAGTTCTTC
abundance: few
d_gene: TRBD2
v_gene: TRBV12-5
j_gene: TRBJ2-1

CDR3aa: CSTGQNTGELFF
CDR3nt: TGCAGCACTGGACAGAACACCGGGGAGCTGTTTTTT
abundance: NA
d_gene: NA
v_gene: TRBV29-1
j_gene: TRBJ2-2

CDR3aa: CASSTTGQAYEQYF
CDR3nt: TGTGCCAGCTCCACGACGGGACAGGCCTACGAGCAGTACTTC
abundance: NA
d_gene: TRBD1
v_gene: TRBV18
j_gene: TRBJ2-7

CDR3aa: CASSLGGSDTQYF
CDR3nt: TGTGCCAGCAGCTTAGGGGGGTCGGATACGCAGTATTTT
abundance: many
d_gene: NA
v_gene: TRBV11-1
j_gene: TRBJ2-3

CDR3aa: CASSLDLGAGGYEQFF
CDR3nt: TGTGCCAGCAGCTTGGACTTGGGAGCGGGAGGGTATGAGCAGTTCTTC
abundance: few
d_gene: TRBD2
v_gene: TRBV5-5
j_gene: TRBJ2-1

CDR3aa: CASSLTARMTSGSGLETQYF
CDR3nt: TGTGCCAGCAGCTTAACGGCGCGGATGACTAGCGGGAGTGGGTTAGAGACCCAGTACTTC
abundance: NA
d_gene: TRBD2
v_gene: TRBV7-3
j_gene: TRBJ2-5

CDR3aa: CASGDYGLDTQYF
CDR3nt: TGTGCCAGTGGAGACTATGGGTTGGATACGCAGTATTTT
abundance: NA
d_gene: NA
v_gene: TRBV28
j_gene: TRBJ2-3

CDR3aa: CASSSPGQGSATEAFF
CDR3nt: TGTGCCAGCAGCTCCCCCGGACAGGGGTCAGCCACTGAAGCTTTCTTT
abundance: few
d_gene: TRBD1
v_gene: TRBV7-9
j_gene: TRBJ1-1

CDR3aa: CASSPIFQTGETQYF
CDR3nt: TGTGCCAGCTCACCAATCTTCCAGACCGGTGAGACCCAGTACTTC
abundance: NA
d_gene: NA
v_gene: TRBV18
j_gene: TRBJ2-5

CDR3aa: CASSYERGSLPLHF
CDR3nt: TGTGCCAGCAGTTACGAGCGCGGATCCTTACCCCTCCACTTT
abundance: few
d_gene: NA
v_gene: TRBV6-2/TRBV6-3
j_gene: TRBJ1-6

CDR3aa: CASSLDQGNEQYF
CDR3nt: TGTGCCAGCAGCTTAGACCAGGGGAACGAGCAGTACTTC
abundance: NA
d_gene: NA
v_gene: TRBV7-9
j_gene: TRBJ2-7

CDR3aa: CASSTGPGGNTEAFF
CDR3nt: TGCGCCAGCAGCACCGGGCCAGGGGGTAACACTGAAGCTTTCTTT
abundance: NA
d_gene: TRBD1
v_gene: TRBV5-1
j_gene: TRBJ1-1

CDR3aa: CASSLVGRTSGWHTGEQFF
CDR3nt: TGTGCCAGCAGCTTGGTGGGTCGGACTAGCGGGTGGCATACGGGTGAGCAGTTCTTC
abundance: few
d_gene: TRBD2
v_gene: TRBV5-6
j_gene: TRBJ2-1

CDR3aa: CASTSGGDEQFF
CDR3nt: TGTGCCAGCACCTCAGGGGGTGATGAGCAGTTCTTC
abundance: NA
d_gene: TRBD1
v_gene: TRBV27
j_gene: TRBJ2-1